This entry concerns a single T cell receptor beta chain. Its antigen is currently unknown. CDR1 and CDR2 from the germline V gene are SGHDT and YYEEEE. CDR3 length: 18 amino acids. Unmatched junction bases numbered 4, after V lost 0 bases and J lost 0 bases. This entry is derived from a study of graft-versus-host responses after intestinal transplantation. Method: immunoSEQ multiplex PCR; TCRdb's copy keeps in-frame clones and lacks some. The data hold 75,000 to 95,000 clones, with under 95% observed a single time. The origin of this receptor is a human donor who received an intestinal transplant. This chain connects TRBV5-6 to TRBJ2-1; 12 bases match TRBD2. This specimen consisted of unstimulated CD8+ T cells sorted from spleen or lymph node cells, obtained before intestinal transplant. CDR3 bases: TGTGCCAGCAGCTTGGAACTAGCGGGGGGCAGCTCCTACAATGAGCAGTTCTTC. Its protein is CASSLELAGGSSYNEQFF.